This T cell receptor beta chain is from a study of Graves' ophthalmopathy and Graves' hyperthyroidism (dated by TCRdb to the late 2010s). The study in broad terms: Peripheral blood was collected before any treatment was given, at the time of initial diagnosis. The study used TCR beta repertoire signatures to distinguish Graves' ophthalmopathy from Graves' hyperthyroidism and to predict progression to ophthalmopathy. In total, under 150 blood samples were TCR-sequenced: fewer than 50 ophthalmopathy, under 80 hyperthyroidism and roughly 17 hyperthyroidism-to-ophthalmopathy patients. To explore V-J signatures that distinguish ophthalmopathy from hyperthyroidism, a discovery set of about a hundred patients was enrolled, made up of roughly 41 with ophthalmopathy and some 56 with stable hyperthyroidism. For independent validation, a separate cohort was made up of some 18 hyperthyroidism patients plus 17 patients who later progressed from hyperthyroidism to ophthalmopathy. T-cell repertoires of thyroid tissue and blood were compared in about six hyperthyroidism patients. Once sampling was done, hyperthyroidism patients were given methimazole at a starting dose of 30 mg daily, while ophthalmopathy patients were given high-dose intravenous methylprednisolone. What the research found in general, with its limitations: Among expanded thyroid clonotypes with frequency above 0.001, most also showed up in blood, which suggests that blood repertoires may reflect the thyroid immune response. In validation, the model predicted ophthalmopathy progression with more than 70% sensitivity and roughly 72% specificity; 12 predicted patients were CT-confirmed with GO in a median of around 6.5 months. Ophthalmopathy was separated from stable hyperthyroidism by the 13-signature model with 87.88% sensitivity and 81.08% specificity in cross-validation and with 80%/75% in the test set. Sample size was not statistically predetermined, and group allocation was not concealed from the investigators.

Ten or more counts support this clonotype. No antigen is known for it. No base-level quality is on record; no much larger clone is a single base apart. TCR beta CDR3 regions were amplified from RNA transcripts for repertoire sequencing. The first round of RT-PCR was done with HTBI primers and the Qiagen OneStep RT-PCR kit, and was followed by a second round of multiplex PCR, then size selection and purification. Libraries were sequenced on an Illumina HiSeq2000 using paired-end 100 bp reads. On the authors' methods: SOAPnuke was used for read processing, and reads with adapters, uncalled bases, a mean Phred below 15, or no exact constant-primer or identifier match were discarded. COPE v1.2.5 was used to merge high-quality paired reads. Each unique nucleotide sequence was treated as a clonotype, and MiTCR v1.1 was used to align the clonotypes to the IMGT TRB V, D and J references. Only V-J combinations with frequency above 0.0001 were analysed, covering over 99% of repertoires. For each V-J combination, a TCR clonal expansion and chaos score was defined as the ratio of F50 clonal expansion to chaos observed in the TCRdist matrix. Welch's t-statistics and random forest were used to reduce features to 10 to 15 V-J combinations, which were fed into a naive Bayes classifier. The similarity between thyroid and blood repertoires was quantified using the Morisita-Horn index. TCRdb passed the public sequencing reads through fastp at Q25 and MiXCR, retaining productive beta sequences. Duplicate CDR3 protein sequences are folded into a single record with the most common DNA and genes. Here the V and J calls rest on TCRdb's processing, not on the authors' analysis. This sample is represented by 350,000 or so distinct CDR3 sequences; 15% to 20% of them were singletons. The top ten clonotypes cover around 12% of the sample.

From the germline V gene, CDR1 is SGHTA and CDR2 is FQGNSA. V drops 0 bases and J drops 9 bases, leaving 24 bases in between. Taken from cysteine to phenylalanine, the CDR3 has 18 residues. The read is trimmed to its CDR3 DNA, 54 bases read in frame from base 1. Ophthalmopathy patients were characterized by moderately to severely active disease, a Clinical Activity Score of at least 3, a NOSPECS grade of at least 4, and a disease duration under 3 months. Anyone with other autoimmune diseases, uncontrolled infections, pregnancy or lactation was excluded from the study. Diagnosis was based on clinical symptoms, serum thyroxine, TRAb, thyroid ultrasound and orbital computed tomography. PBMCs were isolated from 8 to 10 ml of fresh peripheral blood by Ficoll-Paque density gradient centrifugation. Trizol reagent was used to extract the total RNA, and its quality was then checked on an Agilent 2100 Bioanalyzer.

The TCR was taken from an adult man with Graves' ophthalmopathy. Source material: peripheral blood. The sequence joins TRBV7-2 to TRBJ2-4; possibly the D gene is TRBD1, per 5 matching bases. The DNA sequence reads TGTGCCAGCAGCTTAGCTGTTTCCCAGGGCCCCCTCGAGGTCATTCAGTACTTC. Translated, it reads CASSLAVSQGPLEVIQYF.